The clone carrying this T cell receptor beta chain turned up a few times. What it binds is unknown. A universal primer site came from template switching; cDNA carried unique molecular identifiers. TCRdb processed the 5' RACE reads anew with MiXCR; each CDR3 protein has one entry. The sample has 500,000 to 550,000 distinct CDR3 sequences, under 25% seen once; the top ten hold around 0.48%. The data were obtained in a study of identical twins. Notes on the study in general: Insertion counts were lower in abundant cord blood beta clonotypes, a trend that memory repertoires did not show. Among beta out-of-frame sequences, excess sharing between twins appeared weaker.

Trimming pared 5 bases from V and 9 bases from J, leaving 20 bases between. This CDR3 has 15 residues. Germline CDR1 reads SGHTA; CDR2 reads FQGNSA. Another study also made use of these data, one on yellow fever vaccine responses in identical twins.

Sequencing input: CD4+ T cells sorted from blood. The chain uses TRBV7-2 and TRBJ2-4; D is possibly TRBD2 (6 bases). The sequence was collected from a woman between 18 and 30 years old in good health. The CDR3 DNA follows: TGTGCCAGCAGCCTTGGGCGGGTTCAGGGACTCATTCAGTACTTC. As protein: CASSLGRVQGLIQYF.